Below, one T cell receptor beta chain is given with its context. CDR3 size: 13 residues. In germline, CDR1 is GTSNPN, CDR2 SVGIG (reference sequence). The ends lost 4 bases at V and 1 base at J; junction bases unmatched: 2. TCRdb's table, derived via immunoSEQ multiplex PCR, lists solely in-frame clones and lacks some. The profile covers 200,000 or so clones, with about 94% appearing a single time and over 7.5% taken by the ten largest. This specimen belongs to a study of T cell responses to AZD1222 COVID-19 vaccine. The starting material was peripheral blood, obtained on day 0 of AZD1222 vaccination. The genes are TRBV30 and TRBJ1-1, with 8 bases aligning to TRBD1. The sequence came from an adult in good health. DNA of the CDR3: TGTGCCTGGACCGGACAGGGGAACACTGAAGCTTTCTTT. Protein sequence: CAWTGQGNTEAFF.